A selection of T cell receptor beta chains follows, all from one sample in a study of cytomegalovirus exposure and HLA in healthy donors. Data came from immunoSEQ multiplex PCR; TCRdb stores just in-frame clones and leaves some out. The data contain tens of thousands of clones, more than 70% of them singletons. The sequenced sample consisted of PBMCs. Source of these receptors: a woman between 40 and 55 years old in good health and CMV-seronegative. Both conserved end residues are part of each CDR3.

v_call cdr3_aa
TRBV10-3 CAISETFRTGEAYGYTF
TRBV6-1 CASSEQDRGSNEQFF
TRBV2 CASSFNNEQFF
TRBV5-6 CASSFQGTSYEQYF
TRBV5-6 CASSLGGIGEKLFF
TRBV7-7 CASSQDLAGGTDTQYF
TRBV9 CASSTGGSSYNEQFF
TRBV19 CASGDREDDEQYF
TRBV5-6 CASSIRTSGVDTQYF
TRBV5-4 CASSLQPPLGYTF
TRBV29-1 CSGRQETQYF
TRBV19 CASSILGQFGSGMPQHF
TRBV6-5 CASSYPLGGNYNEQFF
TRBV4-3 CASSPDGDTVYGYTF
TRBV19 CASRKDSLSGNTIYF
TRBV19 CASSIRDSGGTQYF
TRBV5-6 CASSLSQGYYGYPF
TRBV19 CASRAPWARGNEQFF
TRBV18 CASSPFWGPEYEQYF
TRBV6-5 CASSFDRKNTEAFF
TRBV29-1 CSVSTGGRAAFF
TRBV6-5 CASFDLSMNTEAFF
TRBV7-6 CASSLAAQGVTGELFF
TRBV5-1 CASSSGTGGEKLFF
TRBV7-2 CASSLSSYEQYF
TRBV6-1 CASSETGGKNEQYF
TRBV19 CAVKAGEGFSNQPQHF
TRBV7-2 CASSFHLAGVSSGELFF
TRBV19 CASRAGAVGLTEAFF
TRBV2 CASSEVASGAYEQYF
TRBV10-3 CAIKGQGDIAEAFF
TRBV21-1 CASTLGQNQETQYF
TRBV27 CASSTAGILTNEKLFF
TRBV2 CASGRGAGYGYTF
TRBV7-2 CASSLRDRGITFF
TRBV10-3 CAISDNWQINEQFF
TRBV5-6 CASSQRTSGAYEQYF
TRBV18 CASSRLADTDTQYF
TRBV4-1 CASSKGTGMNTEAFF
TRBV25-1 CASSEKIGAVAGELFF
TRBV9 CASSGGTSGVLDTQYF
TRBV6-5 CASSYYGEAFF
TRBV27 CASRDRVVSETQYF
TRBV5-8 CASMFETEAFF
TRBV29-1 CSVVLTSTNTGELFF
TRBV7-2 CASSGGGLADTQYF